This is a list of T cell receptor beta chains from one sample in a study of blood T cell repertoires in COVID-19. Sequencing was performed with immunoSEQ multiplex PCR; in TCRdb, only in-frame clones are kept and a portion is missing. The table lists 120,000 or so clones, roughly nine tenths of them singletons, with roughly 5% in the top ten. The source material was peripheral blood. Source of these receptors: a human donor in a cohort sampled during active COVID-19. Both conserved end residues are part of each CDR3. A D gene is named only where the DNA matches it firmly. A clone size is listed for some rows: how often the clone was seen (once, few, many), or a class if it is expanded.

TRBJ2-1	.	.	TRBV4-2	CASSQDSEVVEQFF	TGTGCCAGCAGCCAAGATAGTGAGGTCGTTGAGCAGTTCTTC
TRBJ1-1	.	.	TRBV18	CASSPSRGDTEAFF	TGTGCCAGCTCACCATCGCGGGGGGACACTGAAGCTTTCTTT
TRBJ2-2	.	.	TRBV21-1	CASSGRLAGGRPNTGELFF	TGTGCCAGCAGCGGGCGACTAGCGGGAGGGCGACCGAACACCGGGGAGCTGTTTTTT
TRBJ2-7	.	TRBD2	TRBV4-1	CASSQVPSGRPIYEQYF	TGCGCCAGCAGCCAAGTACCTAGCGGGAGGCCGATCTACGAGCAGTACTTC
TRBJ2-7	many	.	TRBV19	CASSIRQGYEQYF	TGTGCCAGTAGTATCCGGCAGGGCTACGAGCAGTACTTC
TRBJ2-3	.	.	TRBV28	CASSLGGVTDTQYF	TGTGCCAGCAGCCTAGGGGGTGTCACAGATACGCAGTATTTT
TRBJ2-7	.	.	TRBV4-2	CASSQGGGQVYEQYF	TGTGCCAGCAGCCAAGGGGGGGGACAGGTCTACGAGCAGTACTTC
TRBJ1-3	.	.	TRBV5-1	CASSWGAGNTIYF	TGCGCCAGCAGCTGGGGCGCCGGAAACACCATATATTTT
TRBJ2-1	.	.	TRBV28	CASSLRWSSYNEQFF	TGTGCCAGCAGTTTGCGCTGGAGCTCCTACAATGAGCAGTTCTTC
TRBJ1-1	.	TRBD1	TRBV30	CAWTRDRGTEAFF	TGTGCCTGGACCCGGGACAGGGGCACTGAAGCTTTCTTT
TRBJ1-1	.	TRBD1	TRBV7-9	CASSGSTGSFEAFF	TGTGCCAGCAGCGGCTCGACAGGGTCTTTCGAAGCTTTCTTT
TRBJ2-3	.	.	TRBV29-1	CSVDRGTDTQYF	TGCAGCGTTGATAGAGGAACAGATACGCAGTATTTT
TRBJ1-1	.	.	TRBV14	CASSQLMNTEAFF	TGTGCCAGCAGCCAACTTATGAACACTGAAGCTTTCTTT
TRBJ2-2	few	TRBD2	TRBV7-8	CASSFVAGGTGELFF	TGTGCCAGCAGCTTTGTAGCGGGAGGTACCGGGGAGCTGTTTTTT
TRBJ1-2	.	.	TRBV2	CASSTQGGHYGYTF	TGTGCCAGCAGCACACAGGGAGGGCACTATGGCTACACCTTC
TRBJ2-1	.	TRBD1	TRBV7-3	CASSLMAQGAGEQFF	TGTGCCAGCAGCTTAATGGCTCAGGGGGCCGGTGAGCAGTTCTTC
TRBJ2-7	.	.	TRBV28	CAISGDSYEQYF	TGTGCCATCAGCGGGGACAGCTACGAGCAGTACTTC
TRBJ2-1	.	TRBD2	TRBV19	CASSIDAHLIAGNEQFF	TGTGCCAGTAGTATAGATGCCCATTTAATAGCGGGGAATGAGCAGTTCTTC
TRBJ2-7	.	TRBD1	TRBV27	CASSRWGQVSSYEQYF	TGTGCCAGCAGCCGCTGGGGACAGGTGAGCTCCTACGAGCAGTACTTC
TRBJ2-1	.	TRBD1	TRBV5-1	CASEGGQGSYNEQFF	TGCGCCAGTGAGGGGGGACAGGGGTCCTACAATGAGCAGTTCTTC
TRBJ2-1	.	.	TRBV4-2	CASSQISGDTLNEQFF	TGTGCCAGCAGCCAGATTAGCGGCGACACTCTCAATGAGCAGTTCTTC
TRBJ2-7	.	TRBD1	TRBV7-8	CASSPRVDRAHEQYF	TGTGCCAGCAGCCCCCGCGTAGACAGGGCCCACGAGCAGTACTTC
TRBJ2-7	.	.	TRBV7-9	CASSHTGYEQYF	TGTGCCAGCAGCCACACAGGGTACGAGCAGTACTTC
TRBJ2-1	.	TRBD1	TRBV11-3	CASSLQGAGNEQFF	TGTGCCAGCAGCTTACAGGGGGCTGGGAATGAGCAGTTCTTC
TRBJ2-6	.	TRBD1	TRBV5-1	CASSSTGLAGANVLTF	TGCGCCAGCAGCTCGACAGGGTTGGCTGGGGCCAACGTCCTGACTTTC
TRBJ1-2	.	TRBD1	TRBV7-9	CASSLTGGANYGYTF	TGTGCCAGCAGCCTGACAGGGGGCGCAAACTATGGCTACACCTTC
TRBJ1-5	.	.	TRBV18	CASSPVQTNQPQHF	TGTGCCAGCTCACCAGTGCAGACTAATCAGCCCCAGCATTTT
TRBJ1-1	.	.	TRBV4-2	CASSQTELNTEAFF	TGTGCCAGCAGCCAAACAGAATTGAACACTGAAGCTTTCTTT
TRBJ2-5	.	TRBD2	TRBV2	CASRSTSGSSQYF	TGTGCCAGCAGGTCCACTAGCGGGAGCTCCCAGTACTTC
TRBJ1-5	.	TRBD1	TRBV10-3	CAIRPGQGEAQHF	TGTGCCATCAGACCCGGACAGGGTGAGGCCCAGCATTTT
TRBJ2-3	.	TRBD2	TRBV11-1	CASSKGTSGGNTQYF	TGTGCCAGCTCCAAGGGGACTAGCGGGGGAAATACGCAGTATTTT
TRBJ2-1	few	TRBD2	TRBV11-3	CASSPGGGAYNEQFF	TGTGCCAGCAGCCCGGGCGGGGGAGCCTACAATGAGCAGTTCTTC
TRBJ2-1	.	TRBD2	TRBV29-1	CSVELRLAGGEQFF	TGCAGCGTTGAATTGAGACTAGCGGGGGGTGAGCAGTTCTTC
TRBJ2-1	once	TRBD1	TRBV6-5	CASSARDRGDEQFF	TGTGCCAGCAGCGCACGGGACAGGGGAGATGAGCAGTTCTTC
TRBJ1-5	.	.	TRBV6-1	CASSEAHSNQPQHF	TGTGCCAGCAGTGAAGCACATAGCAATCAGCCCCAGCATTTT
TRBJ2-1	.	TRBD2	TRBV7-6	CASSQTSGSNEQFF	TGTGCCAGCAGCCAGACTAGCGGGAGCAATGAGCAGTTCTTC
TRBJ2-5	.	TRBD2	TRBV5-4	CASSDATSGKTQYF	TGTGCCAGCAGCGACGCGACTAGCGGGAAGACCCAGTACTTC
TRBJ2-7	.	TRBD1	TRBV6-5	CASGDSRKEQYF	TGTGCCAGCGGGGACAGCCGTAAAGAGCAGTACTTC
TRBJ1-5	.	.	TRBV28	CASSPGNQPQHF	TGTGCCAGCAGTCCGGGGAATCAGCCCCAGCATTTT
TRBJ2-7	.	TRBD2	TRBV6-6	CASSGLAGLYEQYF	TGTGCCAGCAGCGGACTAGCGGGACTGTACGAGCAGTACTTC
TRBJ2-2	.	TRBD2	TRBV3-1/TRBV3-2	CASSPSGTSGRGAGELFF	TGTGCCAGCAGCCCCTCCGGGACTAGCGGGAGAGGGGCCGGGGAGCTGTTTTTT
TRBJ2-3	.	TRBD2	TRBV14	CASSLRTSGYTDTQYF	TGTGCCAGCAGCCTAAGGACTAGCGGTTACACAGATACGCAGTATTTT
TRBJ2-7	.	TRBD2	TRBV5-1	CASSLAGTSGMNEQYF	TGCGCCAGCAGCTTGGCCGGGACTAGCGGGATGAACGAGCAGTACTTC
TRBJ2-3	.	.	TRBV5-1	CASSLAGKTDTQYF	TGCGCCAGCAGCTTGGCAGGGAAAACAGATACGCAGTATTTT
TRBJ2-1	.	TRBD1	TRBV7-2	CASSLVGTGFYNEQFF	TGTGCCAGCAGCTTAGTCGGGACAGGGTTTTACAATGAGCAGTTCTTC
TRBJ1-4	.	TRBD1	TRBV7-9	CASSFGQGVTNEKLFF	TGTGCCAGCAGCTTCGGGCAGGGGGTTACTAATGAAAAACTGTTTTTT